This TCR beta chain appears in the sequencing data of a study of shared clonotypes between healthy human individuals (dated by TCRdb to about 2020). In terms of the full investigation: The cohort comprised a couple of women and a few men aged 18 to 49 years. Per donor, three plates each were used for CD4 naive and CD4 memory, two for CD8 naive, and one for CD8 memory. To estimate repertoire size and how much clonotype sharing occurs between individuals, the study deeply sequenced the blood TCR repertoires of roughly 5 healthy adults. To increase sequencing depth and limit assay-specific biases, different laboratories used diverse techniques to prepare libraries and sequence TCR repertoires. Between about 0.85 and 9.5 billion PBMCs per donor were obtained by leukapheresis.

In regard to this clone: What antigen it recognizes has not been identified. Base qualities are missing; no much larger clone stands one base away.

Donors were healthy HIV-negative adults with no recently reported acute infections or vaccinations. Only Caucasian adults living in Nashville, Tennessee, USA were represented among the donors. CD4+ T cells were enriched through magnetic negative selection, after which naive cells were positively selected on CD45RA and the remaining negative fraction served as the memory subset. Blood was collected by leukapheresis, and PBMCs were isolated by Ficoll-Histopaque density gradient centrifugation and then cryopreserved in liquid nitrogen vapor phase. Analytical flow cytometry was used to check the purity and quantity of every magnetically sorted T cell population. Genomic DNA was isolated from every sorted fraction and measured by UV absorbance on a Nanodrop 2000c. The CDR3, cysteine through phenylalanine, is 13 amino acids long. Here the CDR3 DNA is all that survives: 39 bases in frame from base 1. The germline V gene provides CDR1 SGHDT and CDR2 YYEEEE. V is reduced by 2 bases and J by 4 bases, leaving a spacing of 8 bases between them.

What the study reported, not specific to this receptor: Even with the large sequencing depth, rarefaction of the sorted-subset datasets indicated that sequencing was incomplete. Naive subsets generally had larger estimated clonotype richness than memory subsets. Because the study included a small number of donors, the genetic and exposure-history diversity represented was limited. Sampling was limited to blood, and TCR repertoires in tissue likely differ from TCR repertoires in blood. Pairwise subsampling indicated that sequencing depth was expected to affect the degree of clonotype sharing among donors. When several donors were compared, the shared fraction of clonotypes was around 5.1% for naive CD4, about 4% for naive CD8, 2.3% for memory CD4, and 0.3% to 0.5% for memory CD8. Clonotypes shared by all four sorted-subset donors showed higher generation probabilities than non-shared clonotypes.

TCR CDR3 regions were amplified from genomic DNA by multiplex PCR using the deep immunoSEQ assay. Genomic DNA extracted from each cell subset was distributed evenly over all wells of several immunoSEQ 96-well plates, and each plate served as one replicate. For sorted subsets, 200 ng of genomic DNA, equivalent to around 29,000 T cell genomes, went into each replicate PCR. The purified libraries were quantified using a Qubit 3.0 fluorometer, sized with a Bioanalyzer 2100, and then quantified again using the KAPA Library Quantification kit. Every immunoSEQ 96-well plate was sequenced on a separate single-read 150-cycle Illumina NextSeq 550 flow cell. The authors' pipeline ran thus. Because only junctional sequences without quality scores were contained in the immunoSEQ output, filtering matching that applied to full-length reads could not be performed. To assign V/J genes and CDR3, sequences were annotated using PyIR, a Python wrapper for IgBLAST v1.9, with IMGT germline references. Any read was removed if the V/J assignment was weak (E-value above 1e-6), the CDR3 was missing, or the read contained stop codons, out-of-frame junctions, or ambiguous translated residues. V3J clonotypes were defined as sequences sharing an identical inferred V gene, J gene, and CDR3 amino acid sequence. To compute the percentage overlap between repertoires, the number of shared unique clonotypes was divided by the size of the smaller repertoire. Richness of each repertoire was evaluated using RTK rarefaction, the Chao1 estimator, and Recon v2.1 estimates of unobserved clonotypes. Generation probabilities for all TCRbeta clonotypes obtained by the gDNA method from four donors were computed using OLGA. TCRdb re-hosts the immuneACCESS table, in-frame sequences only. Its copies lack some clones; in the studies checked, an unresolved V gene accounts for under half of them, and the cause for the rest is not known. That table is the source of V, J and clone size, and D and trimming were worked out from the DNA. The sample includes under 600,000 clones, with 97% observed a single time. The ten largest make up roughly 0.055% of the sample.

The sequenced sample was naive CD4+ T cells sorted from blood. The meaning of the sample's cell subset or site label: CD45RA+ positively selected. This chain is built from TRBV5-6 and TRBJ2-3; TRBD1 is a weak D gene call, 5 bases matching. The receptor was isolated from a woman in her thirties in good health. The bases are TGTGCCAGCAGCTTTGACAGTGCAGATACGCAGTATTTT. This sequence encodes CASSFDSADTQYF.